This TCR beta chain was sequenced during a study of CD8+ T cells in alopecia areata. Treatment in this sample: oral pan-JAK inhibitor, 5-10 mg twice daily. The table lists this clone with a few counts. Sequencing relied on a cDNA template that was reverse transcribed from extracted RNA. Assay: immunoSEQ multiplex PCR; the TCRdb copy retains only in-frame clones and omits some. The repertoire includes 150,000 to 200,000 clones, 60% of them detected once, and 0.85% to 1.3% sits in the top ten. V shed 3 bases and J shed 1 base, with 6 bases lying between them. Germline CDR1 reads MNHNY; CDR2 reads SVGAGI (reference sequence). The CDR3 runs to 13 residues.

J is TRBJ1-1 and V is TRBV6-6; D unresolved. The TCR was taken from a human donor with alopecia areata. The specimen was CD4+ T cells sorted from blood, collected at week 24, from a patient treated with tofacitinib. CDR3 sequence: CASSYAGNTEAFF. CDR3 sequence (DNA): TGTGCCAGCAGTTATGCAGGGAACACTGAAGCTTTCTTT.